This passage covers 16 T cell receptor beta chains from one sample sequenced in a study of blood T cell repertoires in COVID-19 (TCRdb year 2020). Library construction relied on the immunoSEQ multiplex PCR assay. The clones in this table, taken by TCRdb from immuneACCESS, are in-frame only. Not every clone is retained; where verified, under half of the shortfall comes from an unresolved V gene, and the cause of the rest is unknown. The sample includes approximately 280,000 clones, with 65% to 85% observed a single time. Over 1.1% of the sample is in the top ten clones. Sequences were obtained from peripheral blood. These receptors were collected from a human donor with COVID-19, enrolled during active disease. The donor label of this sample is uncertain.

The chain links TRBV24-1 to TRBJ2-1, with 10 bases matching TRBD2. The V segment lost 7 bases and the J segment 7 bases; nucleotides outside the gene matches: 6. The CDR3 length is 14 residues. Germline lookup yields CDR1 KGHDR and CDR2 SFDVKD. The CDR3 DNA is TGTGCCACCAGCCTAGCGGGAGTTGGGAATGAGCAGTTCTTC. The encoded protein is CATSLAGVGNEQFF.

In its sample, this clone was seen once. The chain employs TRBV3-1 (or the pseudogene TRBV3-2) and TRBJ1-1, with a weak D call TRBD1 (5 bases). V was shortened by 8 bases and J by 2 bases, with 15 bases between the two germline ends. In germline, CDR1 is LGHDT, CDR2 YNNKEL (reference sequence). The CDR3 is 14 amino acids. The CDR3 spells CASSLRAGNTEAFF. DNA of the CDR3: TGTGCCAGCTCTCTCAGGGCGGGAAACACTGAAGCTTTCTTT.

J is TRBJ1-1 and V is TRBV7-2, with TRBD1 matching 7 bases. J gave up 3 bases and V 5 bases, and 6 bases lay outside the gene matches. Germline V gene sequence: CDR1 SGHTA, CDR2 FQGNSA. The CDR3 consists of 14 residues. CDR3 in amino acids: CASSAQGSYTEAFF. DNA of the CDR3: TGTGCCAGCAGCGCACAGGGGTCCTACACTGAAGCTTTCTTT.

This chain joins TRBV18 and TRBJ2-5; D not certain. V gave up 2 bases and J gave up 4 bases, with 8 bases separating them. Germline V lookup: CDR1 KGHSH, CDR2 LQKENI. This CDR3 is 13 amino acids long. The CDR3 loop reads CASSPDWRETQYF. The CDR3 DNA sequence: TGTGCCAGCTCACCAGACTGGAGAGAGACCCAGTACTTC.

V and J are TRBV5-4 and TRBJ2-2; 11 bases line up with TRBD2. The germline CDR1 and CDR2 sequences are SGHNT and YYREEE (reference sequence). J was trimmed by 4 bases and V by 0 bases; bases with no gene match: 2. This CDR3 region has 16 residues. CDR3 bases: TGTGCCAGCAGCTTGGGACTAGCGGGACTCACCGGGGAGCTGTTTTTT. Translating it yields CASSLGLAGLTGELFF.

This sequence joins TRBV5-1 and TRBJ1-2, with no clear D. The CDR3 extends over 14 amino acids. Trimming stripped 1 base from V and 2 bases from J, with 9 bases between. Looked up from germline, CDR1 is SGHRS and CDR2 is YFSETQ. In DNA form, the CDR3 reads TGCGCCAGCAGCTTGCAATCCAGGAACTATGGCTACACCTTC. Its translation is CASSLQSRNYGYTF.

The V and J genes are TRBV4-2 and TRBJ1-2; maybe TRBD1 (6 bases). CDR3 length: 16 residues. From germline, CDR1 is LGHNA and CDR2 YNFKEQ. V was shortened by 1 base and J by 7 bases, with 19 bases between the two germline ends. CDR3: CASSQAGGNGGFGYTF. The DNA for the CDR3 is TGTGCCAGCAGCCAAGCGGGTGGTAATGGGGGCTTTGGCTACACCTTC.

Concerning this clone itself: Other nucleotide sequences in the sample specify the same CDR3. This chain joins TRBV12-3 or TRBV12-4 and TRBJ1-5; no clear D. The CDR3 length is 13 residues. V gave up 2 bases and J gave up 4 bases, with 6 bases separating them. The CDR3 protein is CASSLLRNQPQHF. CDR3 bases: TGTGCCAGCAGTTTACTACGAAATCAGCCCCAGCATTTT.

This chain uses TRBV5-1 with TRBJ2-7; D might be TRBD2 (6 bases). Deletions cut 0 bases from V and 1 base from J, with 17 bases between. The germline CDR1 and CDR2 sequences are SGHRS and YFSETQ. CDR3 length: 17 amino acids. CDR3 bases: TGCGCCAGCAGCTTGGAGGTGGGAGGAGTCGAGTCCTACGAGCAGTACTTC. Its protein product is CASSLEVGGVESYEQYF.

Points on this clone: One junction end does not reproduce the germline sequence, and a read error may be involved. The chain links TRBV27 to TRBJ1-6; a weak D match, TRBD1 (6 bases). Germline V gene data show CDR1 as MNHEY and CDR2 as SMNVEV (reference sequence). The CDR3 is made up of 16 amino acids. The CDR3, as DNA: TGTGTCAGCAAAAAGGGGGGGGTACGCCGGAATTCACCCCTCCACTTT. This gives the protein CVSKKGGVRRNSPLHF.

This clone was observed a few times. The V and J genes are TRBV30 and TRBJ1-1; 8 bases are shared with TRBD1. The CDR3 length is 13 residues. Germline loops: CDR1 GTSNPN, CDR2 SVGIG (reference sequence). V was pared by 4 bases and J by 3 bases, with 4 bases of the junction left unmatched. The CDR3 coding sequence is TGTGCCTGGACAGGGGGCGAAGACACTGAAGCTTTCTTT. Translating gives CAWTGGEDTEAFF.

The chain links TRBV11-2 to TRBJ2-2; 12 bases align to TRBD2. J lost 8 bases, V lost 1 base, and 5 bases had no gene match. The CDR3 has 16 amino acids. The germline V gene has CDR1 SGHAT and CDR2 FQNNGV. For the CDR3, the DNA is TGTGCCAGCAGCTTAGCTAGCGGGAGGGCAGCAGGGGAGCTGTTTTTT. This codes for CASSLASGRAAGELFF.

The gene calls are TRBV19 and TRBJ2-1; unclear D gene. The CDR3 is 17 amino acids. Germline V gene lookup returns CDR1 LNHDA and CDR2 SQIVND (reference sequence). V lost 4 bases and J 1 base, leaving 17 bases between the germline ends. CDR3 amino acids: CASSTRRPSRSYNEQFF. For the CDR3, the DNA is TGTGCCAGTAGTACCCGGAGACCAAGCCGGTCCTACAATGAGCAGTTCTTC.

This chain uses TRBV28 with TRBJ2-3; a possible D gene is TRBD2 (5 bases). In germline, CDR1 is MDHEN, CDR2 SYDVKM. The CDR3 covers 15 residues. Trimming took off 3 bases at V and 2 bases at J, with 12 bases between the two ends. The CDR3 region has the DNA TGTGCCAGCAGTTTCTTGAGGGAATACACAGATACGCAGTATTTT. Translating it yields CASSFLREYTDTQYF.

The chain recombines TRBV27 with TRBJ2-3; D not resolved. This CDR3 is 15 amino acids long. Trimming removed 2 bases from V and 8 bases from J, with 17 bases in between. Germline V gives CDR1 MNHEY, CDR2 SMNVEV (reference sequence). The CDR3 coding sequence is TGTGCCAGCAGTTTACGTGGCTTAACATCGGGTACGCAGTATTTT. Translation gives CASSLRGLTSGTQYF.

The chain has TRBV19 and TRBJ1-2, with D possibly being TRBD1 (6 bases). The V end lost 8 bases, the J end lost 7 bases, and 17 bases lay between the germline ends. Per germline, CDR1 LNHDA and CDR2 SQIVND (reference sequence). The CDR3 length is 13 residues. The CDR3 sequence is CASRAQGSRGYTF. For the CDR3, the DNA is TGTGCCAGTCGGGCCCAGGGGAGTCGTGGCTACACCTTC.